This TCR beta chain was sequenced for a study of blood T cell repertoires in COVID-19. This CDR3 spans 15 amino acids. Germline CDR1 ENHRY, CDR2 SYGVKD. The V end was cut by 0 bases, the J end by 4 bases, with 10 bases between. Data came from immunoSEQ multiplex PCR; TCRdb stores just in-frame clones and leaves some out. Here the sample spans roughly 100,000 clones, about 87% being singletons. Sequencing was performed on peripheral blood. The V and J genes are TRBV10-3 and TRBJ1-5; the D gene is possibly TRBD1 (5 bases). This TCR came from a human donor in a cohort sampled during active or convalescent COVID-19. CDR3 bases: TGTGCCATCAGTGAGTCTGACAGTATGAATCAGCCCCAGCATTTT. Protein: CAISESDSMNQPQHF.